This T cell receptor beta chain appears in the sequencing data of a study of blood T cell repertoires in COVID-19. Study-wide background: Spain, Italy and the United States supplied samples that represented acute and convalescent COVID-19.

The table came from immunoSEQ multiplex PCR; TCRdb's copy has only in-frame clones and leaves some out. The table has around 99,000 clones, about 80% seen once. The germline V gene has CDR1 LNHDA and CDR2 SQIVND (reference sequence). Trimming cost V 6 bases and J 2 bases; bases outside gene matches: 6. CDR3 size: 15 residues. This TCR was sampled from a man between 65 and 80 years old with acute or convalescent COVID-19. The sample consisted of peripheral blood. The chain employs TRBV19 and TRBJ2-2, with 7 bases identical to TRBD1. CDR3 protein: CASRLGTANTGELFF. In DNA form, the CDR3 reads TGTGCCAGTAGACTAGGGACAGCTAACACCGGGGAGCTGTTTTTT.